This is a list of T cell receptor beta chains from one sample in a study of beta chain features in type 1 diabetes. The table came from immunoSEQ multiplex PCR; TCRdb's copy has only in-frame clones and leaves some out. The data hold tens of thousands of clones, with 45% to 50% observed a single time. Source material: central memory CD4+ T cells from blood. The source of these receptors is a man aged 30-40 years with type 1 diabetes. Both conserved end residues are part of each CDR3. Each record gives: J gene, D gene, clone size, V gene, CDR3 length, CDR3 protein, CDR3 DNA. A D gene is named only where the DNA matches it firmly. The listing skips clone size in some rows; elsewhere it reads once, few, many or a size class.

>TRBJ1-2|.|.|TRBV30|11
CAWSQALGYTF
TGTGCCTGGTCTCAGGCTCTGGGCTACACCTTC
>TRBJ2-7|TRBD1|.|TRBV19|16
CASSITPGTVSYEQYF
TGTGCCAGTAGTATCACTCCCGGGACAGTCTCCTACGAGCAGTACTTC
>TRBJ2-7|TRBD1|.|TRBV9|14
CASSVDPGGYEQYF
TGTGCCAGCAGCGTAGATCCAGGGGGTTACGAGCAGTACTTC
>TRBJ2-7|.|few|TRBV10-3|14
CAISGFPGHPEQYF
TGTGCCATCAGTGGGTTCCCGGGACACCCCGAGCAGTACTTC
>TRBJ2-3|.|.|TRBV7-9|15
CASSPSKGFTDTQYF
TGTGCCAGCAGCCCATCGAAGGGGTTCACAGATACGCAGTATTTT
>TRBJ2-2|TRBD2|few|TRBV6-5|16
CASSWTSGVIGGELFF
TGTGCCAGCAGTTGGACTAGCGGGGTAATAGGCGGGGAGCTGTTTTTT
>TRBJ1-2|.|.|TRBV7-9|13
CASSQDTNYGYTF
TGTGCCAGCAGCCAGGATACTAACTATGGCTACACCTTC
>TRBJ2-6|.|.|TRBV9|13
CASERSGANVLTF
TGTGCCAGCGAGCGGTCTGGGGCCAACGTCCTGACTTTC
>TRBJ1-1|TRBD1|.|TRBV5-1|13
CASSLGTGGGAFF
TGCGCCAGCAGCCTTGGGACAGGGGGAGGCGCTTTCTTT
>TRBJ2-7|TRBD2|.|TRBV7-6|15
CASSPRLAGTYEQYF
TGTGCCAGCAGCCCCAGACTAGCGGGGACGTACGAGCAGTACTTC
>TRBJ2-6|.|.|TRBV7-7|19
CASSHRHKVPQSRANVLTF
TGTGCCAGCAGCCACAGGCATAAGGTGCCACAAAGTCGGGCCAACGTCCTGACTTTC
>TRBJ1-1|TRBD1|.|TRBV18|16
CASARTGEIGGTEAFF
TGTGCCAGCGCGCGGACAGGGGAAATAGGAGGCACTGAAGCTTTCTTT
>TRBJ1-5|TRBD1|.|TRBV6-6|15
CASSPPGTGNQPQHF
TGTGCCAGCAGTCCCCCCGGGACAGGGAATCAGCCCCAGCATTTT
>TRBJ1-1|.|few|TRBV29-1|11
CTSGGGTEAFF
TGCACCTCGGGAGGGGGCACTGAAGCTTTCTTT
>TRBJ1-1|.|.|TRBV5-6|14
CASSPGLVSTEAFF
TGTGCCAGCAGCCCAGGACTAGTTAGCACTGAAGCTTTCTTT
>TRBJ2-1|.|.|TRBV5-1|14
CASSLVLGVREQFF
TGCGCCAGCAGCTTGGTGCTAGGGGTTCGAGAGCAGTTCTTC
>TRBJ2-7|.|.|TRBV7-9|14
CASSLDEKLHEQYF
TGTGCCAGCAGCTTAGACGAGAAGCTCCACGAGCAGTACTTC
>TRBJ2-1|.|.|TRBV25-1|13
CASSATGFNEQFF
TGTGCCAGCAGTGCGACAGGTTTCAATGAGCAGTTCTTC
>TRBJ1-6|TRBD1|.|TRBV6-5|15
CASRPGTASTSPLHF
TGTGCCAGCAGGCCGGGGACAGCGTCTACTTCACCCCTCCACTTT
>TRBJ1-1|.|.|TRBV5-8|16
CASSLGLTGIGTEAFF
TGTGCCAGCAGCTTGGGACTCACAGGAATTGGCACTGAAGCTTTCTTT
>TRBJ2-7|.|.|TRBV6-1|15
CASSDRQGRDYEQYF
TGTGCCAGCAGTGATAGACAGGGGAGGGACTACGAGCAGTACTTC
>TRBJ2-5|TRBD2|.|TRBV5-1|16
CASSFGTSGGQETQYF
TGCGCCAGCAGCTTCGGGACTAGCGGGGGTCAAGAGACCCAGTACTTC
>TRBJ1-5|TRBD1|.|TRBV6-1|14
CASSEGQGHQPQHF
TGTGCCAGCAGTGAGGGACAGGGACATCAGCCCCAGCATTTT
>TRBJ2-2|.|few|TRBV30|14
CAWRSRGNTGELFF
TGTGCCTGGCGATCCAGGGGGAACACCGGGGAGCTGTTTTTT
>TRBJ2-7|TRBD1|.|TRBV6-5|14
CASSSTGSYYEQYF
TGTGCCAGCAGCTCGACAGGGTCGTACTACGAGCAGTACTTC
>TRBJ2-1|TRBD2|.|TRBV5-1|16
CASSLDEAGAGNEQFF
TGCGCCAGCAGCTTGGACGAAGCGGGAGCGGGCAATGAGCAGTTCTTC
>TRBJ2-1|TRBD2|few|TRBV10-3|16
CATTGISGRAVNEQFF
TGTGCCACCACCGGGATTAGCGGGAGGGCCGTGAATGAGCAGTTCTTC
>TRBJ1-2|.|few|TRBV30|13
CAWMGGAGYGYTF
TGTGCCTGGATGGGGGGGGCTGGCTATGGCTACACCTTC
>TRBJ2-2|.|.|TRBV18|12
CASSPAGRELFF
TGTGCCAGCTCACCAGCGGGGAGGGAGCTGTTTTTT
>TRBJ1-1|TRBD1|.|TRBV5-1|16
CASSLRDRSKNTEAFF
TGCGCCAGCAGCCTCCGGGACAGGTCTAAGAACACTGAAGCTTTCTTT
>TRBJ2-7|.|few|TRBV6-5|14
CASHSPGTGYEQYF
TGTGCCAGCCACTCCCCAGGAACAGGATACGAGCAGTACTTC
>TRBJ1-2|.|once|TRBV6-6|12
CASSPSPYGYTF
TGTGCCAGCAGTCCCTCCCCGTATGGCTACACCTTC
>TRBJ2-1|TRBD2|.|TRBV12-5|15
CASAPLAAGYNEQFF
TGTGCTAGTGCCCCCCTAGCGGCCGGATACAATGAGCAGTTCTTC